The source of this TCR beta chain is a study of T cell changes during pregnancy in multiple sclerosis. Libraries were prepared by immunoSEQ multiplex PCR; TCRdb keeps only in-frame clonotypes and omits some of them. Among under 50,000 clones, about 90% were seen once, and the ten largest hold approximately 0.39%. CDR1 MNHEY and CDR2 SVGAGI come from the germline V gene. V lost 7 bases to trimming and J lost 8 bases; unmatched junction nucleotides: 6. This CDR3 region has 14 residues. The source is a female donor in good health, enrolled as a control in a pregnancy study. The specimen comprised CD4+ T cells from peripheral blood mononuclear cells, sampled in the second trimester of pregnancy. The gene calls are TRBV6-5 and TRBJ1-6, with 9 bases matching TRBD1. The CDR3 coding sequence is TGTGCCAGCACCCGGGACAGGGTGGATTCACCCCTCCACTTT. Amino acid sequence: CASTRDRVDSPLHF.